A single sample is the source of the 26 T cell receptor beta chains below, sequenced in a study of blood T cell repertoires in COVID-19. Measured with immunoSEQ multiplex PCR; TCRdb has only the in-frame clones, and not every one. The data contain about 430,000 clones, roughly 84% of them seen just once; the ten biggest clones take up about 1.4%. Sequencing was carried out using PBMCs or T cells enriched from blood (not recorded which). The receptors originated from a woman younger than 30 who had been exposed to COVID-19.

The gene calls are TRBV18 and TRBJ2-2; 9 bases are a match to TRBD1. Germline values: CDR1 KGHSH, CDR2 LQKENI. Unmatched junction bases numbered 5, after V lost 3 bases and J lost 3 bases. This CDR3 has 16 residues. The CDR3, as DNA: TGTGCCAGCTCACCGACCGGGACAGGGTACACCGGGGAGCTGTTTTTT. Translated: CASSPTGTGYTGELFF.

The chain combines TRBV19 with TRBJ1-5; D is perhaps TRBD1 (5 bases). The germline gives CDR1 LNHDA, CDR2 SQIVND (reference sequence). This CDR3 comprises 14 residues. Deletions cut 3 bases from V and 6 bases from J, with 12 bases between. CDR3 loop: CASSMRREGQPQHF. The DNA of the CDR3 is TGTGCCAGTAGTATGCGCAGGGAGGGTCAGCCCCAGCATTTT. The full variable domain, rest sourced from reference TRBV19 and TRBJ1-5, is DGGITQSPKYLFRKEGQNVTLSCEQNLNHDAMYWYRQDPGQGLRLIYYSQIVNDFQKGDIAEGYSVSREKKESFPLTVTSAQKNPTAFYLCASSMRREGQPQHFGDGTRLSIL.

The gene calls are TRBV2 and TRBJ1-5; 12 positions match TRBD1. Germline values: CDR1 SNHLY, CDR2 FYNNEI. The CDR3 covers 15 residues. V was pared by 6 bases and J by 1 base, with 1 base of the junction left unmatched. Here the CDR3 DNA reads TGTGCCAGCAGGGGACAGGGGGCAAGCAATCAGCCCCAGCATTTT. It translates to CASRGQGASNQPQHF.

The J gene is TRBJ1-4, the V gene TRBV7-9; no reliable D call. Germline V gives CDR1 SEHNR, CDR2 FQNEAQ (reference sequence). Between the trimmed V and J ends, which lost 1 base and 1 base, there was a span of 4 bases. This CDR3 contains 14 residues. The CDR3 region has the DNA TGTGCCAGCAGCTTAGGGAGAACTAATGAAAAACTGTTTTTT. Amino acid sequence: CASSLGRTNEKLFF.

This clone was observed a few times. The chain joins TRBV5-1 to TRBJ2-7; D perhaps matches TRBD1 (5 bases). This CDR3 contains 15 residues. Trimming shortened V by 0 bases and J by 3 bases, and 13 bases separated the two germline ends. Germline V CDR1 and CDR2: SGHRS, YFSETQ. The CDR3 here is CASSLGTGLLYEQYF. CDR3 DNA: TGCGCCAGCAGCTTGGGCACAGGTCTCCTCTACGAGCAGTACTTC.

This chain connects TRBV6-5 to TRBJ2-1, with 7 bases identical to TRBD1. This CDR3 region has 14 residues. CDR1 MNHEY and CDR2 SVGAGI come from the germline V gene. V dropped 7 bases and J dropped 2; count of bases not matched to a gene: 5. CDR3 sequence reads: CASNKGAAYNEQFF. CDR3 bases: TGTGCCAGCAACAAGGGGGCGGCCTACAATGAGCAGTTCTTC.

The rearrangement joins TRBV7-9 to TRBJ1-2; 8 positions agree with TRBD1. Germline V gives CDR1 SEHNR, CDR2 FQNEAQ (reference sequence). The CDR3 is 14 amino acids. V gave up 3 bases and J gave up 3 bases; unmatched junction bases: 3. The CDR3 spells CASSFGQGYYGYTF. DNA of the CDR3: TGTGCCAGCAGCTTTGGACAGGGTTACTATGGCTACACCTTC.

The CDR3: CASSYAGLTTEAFF. CDR3 bases: TGTGCCAGCAGTTACGCTGGACTGACCACTGAAGCTTTCTTT. This rearrangement joins TRBV6-2 or TRBV6-3 to TRBJ1-1, with D unclear. The CDR3 is 14 amino acids. Trimming pared 2 bases from V and 4 bases from J, leaving 11 bases between. Germline CDR1 and CDR2: MNHEY and SVGEGT.

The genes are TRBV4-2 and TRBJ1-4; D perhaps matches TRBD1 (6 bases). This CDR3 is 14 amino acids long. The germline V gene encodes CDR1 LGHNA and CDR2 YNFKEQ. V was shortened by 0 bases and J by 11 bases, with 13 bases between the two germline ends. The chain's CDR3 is CASSQEGGPRKLFF. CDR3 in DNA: TGTGCCAGCAGCCAAGAGGGGGGGCCTAGGAAACTGTTTTTT.

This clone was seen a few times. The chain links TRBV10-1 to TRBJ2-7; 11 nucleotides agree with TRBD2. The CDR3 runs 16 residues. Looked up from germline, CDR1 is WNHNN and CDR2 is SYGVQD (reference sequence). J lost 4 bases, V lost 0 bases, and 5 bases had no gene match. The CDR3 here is CASSESSWTSGYEQYF. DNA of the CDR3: TGCGCCAGCAGTGAGTCAAGCTGGACTAGCGGGTACGAGCAGTACTTC.

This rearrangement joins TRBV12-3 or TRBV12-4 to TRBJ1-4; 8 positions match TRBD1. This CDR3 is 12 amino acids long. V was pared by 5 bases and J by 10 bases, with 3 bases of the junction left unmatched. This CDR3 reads CASSLQGGKLFF. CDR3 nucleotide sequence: TGTGCCAGCAGTCTACAGGGGGGAAAACTGTTTTTT.

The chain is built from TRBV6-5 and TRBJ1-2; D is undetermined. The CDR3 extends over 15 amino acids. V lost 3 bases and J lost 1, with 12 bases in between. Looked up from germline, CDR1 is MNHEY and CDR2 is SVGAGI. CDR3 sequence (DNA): TGTGCCAGCAGTTATGGTTCAGGCCTTAACTATGGCTACACCTTC. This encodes CASSYGSGLNYGYTF.

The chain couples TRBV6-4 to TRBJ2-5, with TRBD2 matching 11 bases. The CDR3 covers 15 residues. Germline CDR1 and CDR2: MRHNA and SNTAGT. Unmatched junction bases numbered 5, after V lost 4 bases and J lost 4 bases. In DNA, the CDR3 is TGTGCCAGCAGTGCACTAGCGGGAGCGGCAGAGACCCAGTACTTC. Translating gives CASSALAGAAETQYF.

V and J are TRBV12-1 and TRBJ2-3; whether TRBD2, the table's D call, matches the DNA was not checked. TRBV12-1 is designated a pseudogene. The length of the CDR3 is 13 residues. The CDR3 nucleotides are TGTGCCAGCAGGAGGGACTACAGGAGTACGCAGTATTTT. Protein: CASRRDYRSTQYF.

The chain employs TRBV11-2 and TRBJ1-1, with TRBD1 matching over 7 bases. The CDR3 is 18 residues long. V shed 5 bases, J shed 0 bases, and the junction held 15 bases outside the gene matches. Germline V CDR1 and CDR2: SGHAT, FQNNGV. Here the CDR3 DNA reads TGTGCCAGCAGCCTCACCCGGGGGCAGGGGGGCTTGAACACTGAAGCTTTCTTT. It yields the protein CASSLTRGQGGLNTEAFF.

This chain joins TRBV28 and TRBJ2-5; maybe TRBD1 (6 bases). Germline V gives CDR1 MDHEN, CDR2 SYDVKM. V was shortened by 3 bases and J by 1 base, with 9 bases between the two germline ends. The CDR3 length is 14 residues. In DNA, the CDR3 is TGTGCCAGCAGTTTCAGGACAGTCCAAGAGACCCAGTACTTC. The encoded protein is CASSFRTVQETQYF.

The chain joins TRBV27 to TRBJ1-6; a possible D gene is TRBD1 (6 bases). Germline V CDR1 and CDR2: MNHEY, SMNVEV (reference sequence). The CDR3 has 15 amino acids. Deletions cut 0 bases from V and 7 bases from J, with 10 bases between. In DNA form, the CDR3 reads TGTGCCAGCAGTTTATCCCTTAGGGGGAATTCACCCCTCCACTTT. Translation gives CASSLSLRGNSPLHF.

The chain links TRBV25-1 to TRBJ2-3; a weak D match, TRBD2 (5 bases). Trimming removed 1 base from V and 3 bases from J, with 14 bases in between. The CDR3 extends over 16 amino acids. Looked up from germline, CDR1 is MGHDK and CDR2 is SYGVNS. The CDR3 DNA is TGTGCCAGCAGTGAATGGGGAAGGGAGAGGACAGATACGCAGTATTTT. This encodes CASSEWGRERTDTQYF.

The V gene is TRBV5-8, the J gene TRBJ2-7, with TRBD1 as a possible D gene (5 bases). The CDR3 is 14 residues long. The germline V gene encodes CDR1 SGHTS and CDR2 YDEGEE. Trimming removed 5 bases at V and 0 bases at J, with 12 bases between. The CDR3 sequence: CASRSRQISYEQYF. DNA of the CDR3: TGTGCCAGCAGGTCCCGACAGATCTCCTACGAGCAGTACTTC.

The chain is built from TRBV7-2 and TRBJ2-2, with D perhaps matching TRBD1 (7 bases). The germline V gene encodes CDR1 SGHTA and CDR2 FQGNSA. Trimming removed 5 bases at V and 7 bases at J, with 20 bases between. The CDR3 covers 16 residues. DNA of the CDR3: TGTGCCAGCAGCCCCTTGACAGGGAGGCAAGGCGGGGAGCTGTTTTTT. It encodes CASSPLTGRQGGELFF.

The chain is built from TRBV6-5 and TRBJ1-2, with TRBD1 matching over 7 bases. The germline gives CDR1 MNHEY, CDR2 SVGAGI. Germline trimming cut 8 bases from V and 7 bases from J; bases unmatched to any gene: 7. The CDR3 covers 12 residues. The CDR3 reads CASATGISGYTF. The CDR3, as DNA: TGTGCCAGCGCGACAGGGATAAGTGGCTACACCTTC.

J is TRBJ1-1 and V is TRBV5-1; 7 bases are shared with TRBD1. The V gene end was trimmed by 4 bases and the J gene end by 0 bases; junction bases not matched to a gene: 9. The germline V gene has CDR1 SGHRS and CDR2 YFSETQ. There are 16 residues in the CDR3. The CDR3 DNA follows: TGCGCCAGCAGCGGAAGGGGACAGTTGATGAACACTGAAGCTTTCTTT. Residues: CASSGRGQLMNTEAFF. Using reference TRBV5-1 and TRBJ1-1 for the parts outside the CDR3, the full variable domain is KAGVTQTPRYLIKTRGQQVTLSCSPISGHRSVSWYQQTPGQGLQFLFEYFSETQRNKGNFPGRFSGRQFSNSRSEMNVSTLELGDSALYLCASSGRGQLMNTEAFFGQGTRLTVV.

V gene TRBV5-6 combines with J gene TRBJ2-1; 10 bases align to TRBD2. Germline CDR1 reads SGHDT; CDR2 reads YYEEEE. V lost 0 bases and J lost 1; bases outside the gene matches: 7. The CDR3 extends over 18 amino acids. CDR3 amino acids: CASSLEVSGGSSYNEQFF. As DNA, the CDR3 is TGTGCCAGCAGCTTGGAGGTTAGCGGGGGGTCTTCCTACAATGAGCAGTTCTTC.

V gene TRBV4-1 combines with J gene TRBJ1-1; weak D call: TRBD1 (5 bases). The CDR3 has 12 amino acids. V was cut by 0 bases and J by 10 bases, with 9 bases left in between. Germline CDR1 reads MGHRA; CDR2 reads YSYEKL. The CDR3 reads CASSQDRGIAFF. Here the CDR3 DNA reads TGCGCCAGCAGCCAAGATCGGGGGATAGCTTTCTTT.

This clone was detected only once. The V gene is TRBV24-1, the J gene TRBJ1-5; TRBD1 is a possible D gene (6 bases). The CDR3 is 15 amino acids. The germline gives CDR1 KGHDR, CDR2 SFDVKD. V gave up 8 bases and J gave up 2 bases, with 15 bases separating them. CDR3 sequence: CATTSEGGCNQPQHF. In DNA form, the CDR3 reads TGTGCCACCACCTCCGAGGGGGGGTGCAATCAGCCCCAGCATTTT.

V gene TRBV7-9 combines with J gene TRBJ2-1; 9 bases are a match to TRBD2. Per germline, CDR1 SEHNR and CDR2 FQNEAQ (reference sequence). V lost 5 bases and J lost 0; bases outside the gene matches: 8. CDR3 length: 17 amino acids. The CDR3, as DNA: TGTGCCAGCAGCCCAACTAGCGGGCAAAGCTCCTACAATGAGCAGTTCTTC. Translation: CASSPTSGQSSYNEQFF. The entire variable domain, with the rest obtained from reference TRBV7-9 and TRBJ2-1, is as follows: DTGVSQNPRHKITKRGQNVTFRCDPISEHNRLYWYRQTLGQGPEFLTYFQNEAQLEKSRLLSDRFSAERPKGSFSTLEIQRTEQGDSAMYLCASSPTSGQSSYNEQFFGPGTRLTVL.